This is a list of T cell receptor beta chains from one sample in a study of OX40 agonist ivuxolimab in advanced cancers. Measured with immunoSEQ multiplex PCR; TCRdb has only the in-frame clones, and not every one. The table includes about 30,000 clones, 82% detected once. The sequencing here drew on CD4+ or CD8+ T cells sorted from blood, taken in a trial of the OX40 agonist ivuxolimab. The receptors were gathered from an adult with an advanced solid tumor such as melanoma, head and neck, liver or kidney cancer. The CDR3 runs from the conserved cysteine through the conserved F or W. D genes are given only for firm matches. Clone size is given for some rows only: seen once, a few or many times, or a class if the clone is expanded.

>TRBV28|.|.|TRBJ2-3
CASSWGDTQYF
TGTGCCAGCAGTTGGGGGGATACGCAGTATTTT
>TRBV5-1|.|.|TRBJ2-5
CASKADGQETQYF
TGCGCCAGCAAAGCCGACGGCCAAGAGACCCAGTACTTC
>TRBV7-2|.|TRBD1|TRBJ1-1
CASSYPETGDRTEAFF
TGTGCCAGCAGCTATCCCGAGACAGGGGATAGGACTGAAGCTTTCTTT
>TRBV29-1|few|.|TRBJ2-6
CSVAGANVLTF
TGCAGCGTTGCCGGGGCCAACGTCCTGACTTTC
>TRBV7-3|.|.|TRBJ2-7
CASRFAGGSSYEQYF
TGTGCCAGCAGGTTTGCAGGGGGGTCTTCCTACGAGCAGTACTTC
>TRBV6-6|.|TRBD1|TRBJ2-3
CATLGQASTDTQYF
TGTGCCACTTTGGGACAGGCTAGCACAGATACGCAGTATTTT
>TRBV6-1|few|TRBD1|TRBJ2-1
CASSEGTGANEQFF
TGTGCCAGCAGTGAAGGGACAGGGGCCAATGAGCAGTTCTTC
>TRBV27|.|.|TRBJ1-5
CASSLRVNQPQHF
TGTGCCAGCAGTCTTAGGGTTAATCAGCCCCAGCATTTT
>TRBV2|.|TRBD1|TRBJ2-7
CASTLGQLVYEQYF
TGTGCCAGCACCCTGGGACAGTTGGTGTACGAGCAGTACTTC
>TRBV6-6|.|.|TRBJ1-1
CASSQFRGTNTEAFF
TGTGCCAGCAGTCAATTTAGGGGTACGAACACTGAAGCTTTCTTT
>TRBV4-2|.|TRBD1|TRBJ1-4
CASSHTSGQLNEKLFF
TGTGCCAGCAGCCACACTTCGGGACAGCTTAATGAAAAACTGTTTTTT
>TRBV6-5|.|.|TRBJ2-4
CASSPLEGNIQYF
TGTGCCAGCAGTCCACTCGAGGGGAACATTCAGTACTTC
>TRBV7-6|.|TRBD2|TRBJ2-7
CASAVGEGHYEQYF
TGTGCCAGCGCGGTGGGGGAGGGCCATTACGAGCAGTACTTC
>TRBV7-2|.|.|TRBJ2-2
CASSRAPELVGELFF
TGTGCCAGCAGCCGGGCTCCGGAATTGGTCGGGGAGCTGTTTTTT
>TRBV7-9|.|.|TRBJ1-1
CASSLEPEAFF
TGTGCCAGCAGCTTAGAGCCTGAAGCTTTCTTT
>TRBV2|.|.|TRBJ2-1
CASSASINNEQFF
TGTGCCAGCAGTGCGTCCATCAATAATGAGCAGTTCTTC
>TRBV5-8|.|.|TRBJ1-6
CASSLDLGGRVSPLHF
TGTGCCAGCAGCTTGGACCTGGGGGGGCGAGTTTCACCCCTCCACTTT
>TRBV5-5|.|.|TRBJ2-3
CASTDRSTDTQYF
TGTGCCAGTACAGACAGGTCCACAGATACGCAGTATTTT
>TRBV7-3|many|.|TRBJ1-1
CASSLEPEAFF
TGTGCCAGCAGCTTAGAGCCTGAAGCTTTCTTT
>TRBV23-1|.|.|TRBJ1-6
CASSQSPKLGAASPLHF
TGCGCCAGCAGCCAATCCCCGAAGTTGGGGGCAGCGTCACCCCTCCACTTT
>TRBV4-2|.|.|TRBJ2-3
CASSQHSTDTQYF
TGTGCCAGCAGCCAACATAGCACAGATACGCAGTATTTT
>TRBV2|.|.|TRBJ1-1
CASIDRVNTEAFF
TGTGCCAGCATTGATAGGGTGAACACTGAAGCTTTCTTT
>TRBV4-1|once|TRBD1|TRBJ2-1
CASSQDPGQGGNEQFF
TGCGCCAGCAGCCAAGACCCGGGACAGGGGGGCAATGAGCAGTTCTTC
>TRBV19|.|.|TRBJ2-7
CASSNLYELGYEQYF
TGTGCCAGTAGTAATCTCTATGAACTCGGGTACGAGCAGTACTTC
>TRBV2|.|.|TRBJ2-2
CASSELGHPNTGELFF
TGTGCCAGCAGTGAATTGGGACACCCGAACACCGGGGAGCTGTTTTTT
>TRBV29-1|.|TRBD2|TRBJ2-1
CSARRPSGETYNEQFF
TGCAGCGCCCGTCGGCCTAGCGGGGAAACCTACAATGAGCAGTTCTTC
>TRBV30|.|TRBD1|TRBJ1-6
CAYHPRDRERYNSPLHF
TGTGCCTACCACCCCCGGGACAGGGAGCGCTATAATTCACCCCTCCACTTT
>TRBV28|.|TRBD1|TRBJ2-1
CASSPPGDSQYQFF
TGTGCCAGCAGCCCGCCCGGGGACAGTCAGTACCAGTTCTTC
>TRBV13|.|.|TRBJ1-5
CASSLKGAGQPQHF
TGTGCCAGCAGCTTAAAAGGGGCCGGACAGCCCCAGCATTTT
>TRBV9|.|TRBD1|TRBJ1-2
CASSARTGSHYGYTF
TGTGCCAGCAGCGCTAGGACAGGGTCTCACTATGGCTACACCTTC
>TRBV5-4|once|TRBD2|TRBJ2-7
CASSFGGINEQYF
TGTGCCAGCAGCTTCGGGGGGATCAACGAGCAGTACTTC
>TRBV28|.|TRBD2|TRBJ2-3
CASSPMSTTSGPPDTQYF
TGTGCCAGCAGCCCCATGTCCACGACTAGCGGGCCCCCAGATACGCAGTATTTT
>TRBV4-1|.|TRBD1|TRBJ2-7
CASSPQTGGYEQYF
TGCGCCAGCAGCCCTCAAACAGGGGGATACGAGCAGTACTTC
>TRBV4-1|once|TRBD2|TRBJ2-1
CASRLSGGGSYNEQFF
TGCGCCAGCAGGCTAAGCGGGGGAGGGTCCTACAATGAGCAGTTCTTC
>TRBV5-4|.|TRBD1|TRBJ1-1
CASSDDRGTEAFF
TGTGCCAGCAGCGACGACAGGGGCACTGAAGCTTTCTTT
>TRBV10-3|.|.|TRBJ1-4
CAISARGPNEKLFF
TGTGCCATCAGTGCCCGGGGTCCGAATGAAAAACTGTTTTTT
>TRBV11-2|.|TRBD1|TRBJ2-7
CASSDRDRGQQYF
TGTGCCAGCAGCGACAGGGACAGGGGGCAGCAGTACTTC
>TRBV6-5|.|.|TRBJ2-3
CASSLGRTGITDTQYF
TGTGCCAGCAGTTTGGGCAGGACGGGGATCACAGATACGCAGTATTTT
>TRBV9|.|.|TRBJ1-2
CASGGNGYTF
TGTGCCAGCGGGGGGAATGGCTACACCTTC
>TRBV27|.|.|TRBJ2-7
CASSLLGPTAPYEQYF
TGTGCCAGCAGTTTATTAGGGCCCACCGCCCCCTACGAGCAGTACTTC
>TRBV9|.|.|TRBJ2-7
CASSVSGGGYEQYF
TGTGCCAGCAGCGTTTCGGGGGGCGGTTACGAGCAGTACTTC
>TRBV29-1|.|.|TRBJ1-2
CSVYRGGRYGYTF
TGCAGCGTTTATAGGGGCGGGCGCTATGGCTACACCTTC
>TRBV11-3|few|TRBD2|TRBJ2-5
CASSPGLAGRETQYF
TGTGCCAGCAGCCCGGGACTAGCGGGTCGAGAGACCCAGTACTTC
>TRBV7-9|.|TRBD1|TRBJ2-1
CASSLGFRGRNEQFF
TGTGCCAGCAGCTTAGGGTTCAGGGGGCGCAATGAGCAGTTCTTC
>TRBV11-2|.|.|TRBJ2-7
CASSFGAYEQYF
TGTGCCAGCAGCTTCGGAGCCTACGAGCAGTACTTC
>TRBV19|.|TRBD2|TRBJ2-7
CATQGLAGSSYEQYF
TGTGCCACCCAGGGACTAGCGGGTAGCTCCTACGAGCAGTACTTC
>TRBV7-9|.|.|TRBJ2-1
CASSPGTTYNEQFF
TGTGCCAGCAGTCCCGGGACGACCTACAATGAGCAGTTCTTC
>TRBV6-5|.|.|TRBJ2-4
CASSYTGKNIQYF
TGTGCCAGCAGTTACACTGGGAAAAACATTCAGTACTTC
>TRBV6-1|few|.|TRBJ2-2
CASSEVPGRVTGELFF
TGTGCCAGCAGTGAAGTCCCAGGCAGAGTCACCGGGGAGCTGTTTTTT
>TRBV14|.|.|TRBJ2-7
CASSQEGAYEQYF
TGTGCCAGCAGCCAAGAGGGCGCCTACGAGCAGTACTTC
>TRBV11-2|.|.|TRBJ2-1
CASSLDWGTLHNEQFF
TGTGCCAGCAGCTTAGATTGGGGGACCCTTCACAATGAGCAGTTCTTC
>TRBV5-1|.|TRBD2|TRBJ2-7
CASSSPLTSGRAHLYEQYF
TGCGCCAGCAGCTCCCCCCTTACTAGCGGGAGGGCCCATCTCTACGAGCAGTACTTC
>TRBV21-1|.|.|TRBJ2-1
CASTNRYNEQFF
TGTGCCAGCACCAACAGGTACAATGAGCAGTTCTTC
>TRBV9|.|.|TRBJ1-1
CASSVARGGTEAFF
TGTGCCAGCAGCGTAGCGAGGGGCGGCACTGAAGCTTTCTTT
>TRBV28|.|TRBD1|TRBJ2-1
CASSSIAGTGYDEQFF
TGTGCCAGCAGTTCCATAGCCGGGACAGGGTACGATGAGCAGTTCTTC